Following are 29 T cell receptor beta chains from one sample sequenced in a study of blood T cell repertoires in COVID-19. Produced via immunoSEQ multiplex PCR; TCRdb's table is partial and in-frame only. The table lists approximately 100,000 clones, around 82% of them singletons. The sample consisted of peripheral blood. The origin of the receptors is a woman aged 50 to 60 with acute or convalescent COVID-19.

CDR3 region: CASSPFKGDEQFF. The CDR3 nucleotides are TGCGCCAGCAGCCCCTTTAAGGGGGATGAGCAGTTCTTC. The rearrangement uses TRBV5-1 and TRBJ2-1; tentatively, D is TRBD1 (6 bases). Deletions cut 4 bases from V and 8 bases from J, with 13 bases between. The length of the CDR3 is 13 residues. Germline values: CDR1 SGHRS, CDR2 YFSETQ.

The chain employs TRBV3-1 (or the pseudogene TRBV3-2) and TRBJ2-1; tentative D call: TRBD2 (7 bases). CDR3 length: 15 residues. V lost 4 bases, J lost 11 bases, and 21 bases lay in between. Germline lookup yields CDR1 LGHDT and CDR2 YNNKEL (reference sequence). Written as DNA, the CDR3 is TGTGCCAGCAGCCCCTCTGGGGGCGGGGGCCGGCAGCAGTTCTTC. Amino acid sequence: CASSPSGGGGRQQFF.

The V call is TRBV5-6, the J call TRBJ1-2; 7 positions agree with TRBD1. The CDR3 sequence is 13 residues long. Germline V CDR1 and CDR2: SGHDT, YYEEEE. J gave up 2 bases and V 5 bases, and 3 bases lay outside the gene matches. The CDR3 bases are TGTGCCAGCAGTGTCAGGGGGAACTATGGCTACACCTTC. Translating it yields CASSVRGNYGYTF.

This clone was recorded a few times. The rearrangement links TRBV5-8 to TRBJ2-3; tentative D call: TRBD2 (6 bases). The germline V gene encodes CDR1 SGHTS and CDR2 YDEGEE. Trimming pared 6 bases from V and 9 bases from J, leaving 26 bases between. The CDR3 extends over 16 amino acids. The CDR3: CASIPGVQGRGETQYF. CDR3 in DNA: TGTGCCAGCATCCCGGGGGTCCAGGGTCGGGGCGAGACGCAGTATTTT.

This chain connects TRBV3-1 (or the pseudogene TRBV3-2) to TRBJ1-2; TRBD1 might be the D (6 bases). This CDR3 region has 14 residues. Germline lookup yields CDR1 LGHDT and CDR2 YNNKEL (reference sequence). Between the trimmed V and J ends, which lost 6 bases and 2 bases, there was a span of 13 bases. The CDR3 coding sequence is TGTGCCAGCAGACTTAAAGGGACAAACTATGGCTACACCTTC. Its translation is CASRLKGTNYGYTF.

V is TRBV5-4 and J is TRBJ1-2; D is possibly TRBD1 (6 bases). The CDR3 runs to 15 residues. Germline V gene sequence: CDR1 SGHNT, CDR2 YYREEE (reference sequence). Trimming took off 7 bases at V and 7 bases at J, with 23 bases between the two ends. The DNA of the CDR3 is TGTGCCAGCCACCGGGACAATTCGATTCTCTTTGGCTACACCTTC. Translating it yields CASHRDNSILFGYTF.

The chain joins TRBV6-6 to TRBJ2-3; a possible D gene is TRBD1 (6 bases). The germline V gene has CDR1 MNHNY and CDR2 SVGAGI (reference sequence). The CDR3 runs to 12 residues. With 6 bases removed from V and 7 bases from J, the gap between germline ends came to 11 bases. In nucleotides, the CDR3 is TGTGCCAGCAGGGACGGGACAAATACGCAGTATTTT. It codes for CASRDGTNTQYF.

Comment on this clone: This CDR3 is also generated by other DNA sequences in the sample. The V gene is TRBV19, the J gene TRBJ1-2, with 7 nucleotides matching TRBD1. There are 13 residues in the CDR3. In germline, CDR1 is LNHDA, CDR2 SQIVND (reference sequence). Losses at the gene ends were 4 bases for V and 2 bases for J; bases not matched to a gene: 1. The CDR3 sequence is CASSRGQNYGYTF. The CDR3 coding sequence is TGTGCCAGTAGTAGGGGACAGAACTATGGCTACACCTTC. The complete variable domain, with remaining parts taken from reference TRBV19 and TRBJ1-2, reads DGGITQSPKYLFRKEGQNVTLSCEQNLNHDAMYWYRQDPGQGLRLIYYSQIVNDFQKGDIAEGYSVSREKKESFPLTVTSAQKNPTAFYLCASSRGQNYGYTFGSGTRLTVV.

The chain carries TRBV6-6 and TRBJ1-5; 8 bases are a match to TRBD1. CDR3 length equals 15 residues. The V and J ends lost 8 bases and 1 base, in that order; junction bases with no gene match: 7. Germline V gives CDR1 MNHNY, CDR2 SVGAGI (reference sequence). This CDR3 is CASRRGLGSNQPQHF. DNA for the CDR3: TGTGCCAGCCGCAGGGGGCTTGGGAGCAATCAGCCCCAGCATTTT.

V is TRBV5-1 and J is TRBJ2-1; D is perhaps TRBD2 (6 bases). The CDR3 is 18 amino acids. Germline-derived CDR1 and CDR2 are SGHRS and YFSETQ. Trimming left V 4 bases short and J 0 bases short, with 20 bases between. The DNA for the CDR3 is TGCGCCAGCAGCCTGTTCCTAGAGGCGGGGATCTCCTACAATGAGCAGTTCTTC. Encoded protein: CASSLFLEAGISYNEQFF.

The V gene is TRBV24-1, the J gene TRBJ1-1, with 10 bases lining up with TRBD1. The CDR3 is made up of 17 amino acids. In germline, CDR1 is KGHDR, CDR2 SFDVKD. V shed 2 bases and J 5 bases; nucleotides not matched to a gene: 10. CDR3 residues: CATSDSGTGDAVTEAFF. The CDR3, as DNA: TGTGCCACCAGTGATTCCGGGACAGGGGATGCCGTAACTGAAGCTTTCTTT.

The genes are TRBV18 and TRBJ1-1; weak D call: TRBD1 (6 bases). The V gene lost 3 bases and the J gene lost 1 base, with 9 bases spanning the gap. CDR3 length: 14 amino acids. Germline V gene sequence: CDR1 KGHSH, CDR2 LQKENI. The chain's CDR3 is CASSPPGENTEAFF. The CDR3 DNA follows: TGTGCCAGCTCACCGCCAGGGGAGAACACTGAAGCTTTCTTT. Full variable domain (missing parts from reference TRBV18 and TRBJ1-1): NAGVMQNPRHLVRRRGQEARLRCSPMKGHSHVYWYRQLPEEGLKFMVYLQKENIIDESGMPKERFSAEFPKEGPSILRIQQVVRGDSAAYFCASSPPGENTEAFFGQGTRLTVV.

The chain uses TRBV19 and TRBJ2-1; 9 bases agree with TRBD1. Germline CDR1 and CDR2: LNHDA and SQIVND (reference sequence). The CDR3 totals 15 residues. With 7 bases clipped from V and 5 bases from J, the junction kept 9 bases outside the gene matches. The DNA for the CDR3 is TGTGCCAGTAACCGACCGGGACAGGGCAACAATGAGCAGTTCTTC. Its translation: CASNRPGQGNNEQFF.

This clone occurred once. The CDR3 DNA is TGTGCCAGCAGTCGTTCAGGGGACACTGAAGCTTTCTTT. Translated, it gives CASSRSGDTEAFF. The chain has TRBV6-2 or TRBV6-3 and TRBJ1-1; tentative D call: TRBD1 (6 bases). V was trimmed by 5 bases and J by 3 bases, leaving 10 bases between them. The CDR3 runs 13 residues. In germline, CDR1 is MNHEY, CDR2 SVGEGT.

V is TRBV27 and J is TRBJ2-7, with TRBD2 identical over 7 bases. After removal of 2 bases from V and 1 base from J, the junction contained 8 bases not matched to a gene. Germline CDR1 reads MNHEY; CDR2 reads SMNVEV (reference sequence). The CDR3 totals 16 residues. In nucleotides, the CDR3 is TGTGCCAGCAGTTTAGGAGCAGGGAGGGAATCCTACGAGCAGTACTTC. It encodes CASSLGAGRESYEQYF.

The genes are TRBV5-1 and TRBJ1-2; unclear D gene. Germline lookup yields CDR1 SGHRS and CDR2 YFSETQ. V dropped 4 bases and J dropped 0 bases, with 4 bases sitting between them. The CDR3 has 12 residues. CDR3 in DNA: TGCGCCAGCAGCCCCGCTAACTATGGCTACACCTTC. Protein product: CASSPANYGYTF.

The genes are TRBV20-1 and TRBJ2-2; TRBD1 aligns across 9 bases. Germline assignment: CDR1 DFQATT and CDR2 SNEGSKA (reference sequence). The CDR3 has 15 amino acids. V gave up 3 bases and J gave up 7 bases; unmatched junction bases: 9. This CDR3 is CSASPGTGFHGELFF. The CDR3 DNA reads TGCAGTGCTAGTCCCGGGACAGGGTTTCACGGGGAGCTGTTTTTT.

The chain recombines TRBV5-1 with TRBJ1-5; D is perhaps TRBD1 (5 bases). CDR1 and CDR2 (germline): SGHRS, YFSETQ. V dropped 4 bases and J dropped 3 bases, with 11 bases sitting between them. CDR3 length: 14 residues. CDR3 residues: CASSPGLPNQPQHF. DNA of the CDR3: TGCGCCAGCAGCCCGGGACTTCCCAATCAGCCCCAGCATTTT.

The sample holds one count of this clone. The J gene is TRBJ1-1, the V gene TRBV9; a weak D match, TRBD1 (6 bases). Trimming cost V 4 bases and J 4 bases, with 20 bases left between them. This CDR3 is 16 amino acids long. Germline V gene lookup returns CDR1 SGDLS and CDR2 YYNGEE. The CDR3 coding sequence is TGTGCCAGCAGCCCTCCTGGGAGGGGGATGTTCACTGAAGCTTTCTTT. It yields the protein CASSPPGRGMFTEAFF. The variable domain in full, completed from reference TRBV9 and TRBJ1-1, reads DSGVTQTPKHLITATGQRVTLRCSPRSGDLSVYWYQQSLDQGLQFLIQYYNGEERAKGNILERFSAQQFPDLHSELNLSSLELGDSALYFCASSPPGRGMFTEAFFGQGTRLTVV.

V is TRBV30 and J is TRBJ1-5; D gene unclear. The CDR3 has 14 amino acids. Trimming removed 0 bases at V and 4 bases at J, with 10 bases between. Germline V CDR1 and CDR2: GTSNPN, SVGIG (reference sequence). The CDR3 DNA follows: TGTGCCTGGAGTGTACGAAGCCTTAATCAGCCCCAGCATTTT. This gives the protein CAWSVRSLNQPQHF.

This chain uses TRBV5-5 with TRBJ2-1, with 10 bases aligning to TRBD2. V trimming: 4 bases; J trimming: 11 bases; junction bases outside the gene matches: 15. This CDR3 contains 16 residues. Germline V gives CDR1 SGHKS, CDR2 YYEKEE (reference sequence). The CDR3 is CASSRPLAGERMKQFF. In DNA, the CDR3 is TGTGCCAGCAGCCGACCCCTAGCGGGGGAGCGAATGAAGCAGTTCTTC. The complete variable domain, with remaining parts taken from reference TRBV5-5 and TRBJ2-1, reads DAGVTQSPTHLIKTRGQQVTLRCSPISGHKSVSWYQQVLGQGPQFIFQYYEKEERGRGNFPDRFSARQFPNYSSELNVNALLLGDSALYLCASSRPLAGERMKQFFGPGTRLTVL.

In its sample, this clone was seen once. V is TRBV5-1 and J is TRBJ1-1; 7 positions agree with TRBD1. V lost 4 bases, J lost 2 bases, and 8 bases stayed unmatched. The length of the CDR3 is 15 residues. Germline values: CDR1 SGHRS, CDR2 YFSETQ. CDR3 bases: TGCGCCAGCAGCAAGATCGGACAGGCCAACACTGAAGCTTTCTTT. Protein sequence: CASSKIGQANTEAFF.

The rearrangement uses TRBV25-1 and TRBJ2-1; 8 positions match TRBD2. CDR3 length: 14 residues. J gave up 5 bases and V 4 bases, and 4 bases lay outside the gene matches. Germline assignment: CDR1 MGHDK and CDR2 SYGVNS. The CDR3 nucleotides are TGTGCCAGCAGTGCCCCGGGAGGGAACAATGAGCAGTTCTTC. Amino acid sequence: CASSAPGGNNEQFF.

This rearrangement joins TRBV5-1 to TRBJ1-4; 8 positions match TRBD1. Germline-derived CDR1 and CDR2 are SGHRS and YFSETQ. The CDR3 sequence is 14 residues long. With 3 bases clipped from V and 8 bases from J, the junction kept 6 bases outside the gene matches. DNA of the CDR3: TGCGCCAGCAGCTACCAGGGGGCAGAAGAAAAACTGTTTTTT. This translates into CASSYQGAEEKLFF. The whole variable domain, remainder taken from reference TRBV5-1 and TRBJ1-4, is KAGVTQTPRYLIKTRGQQVTLSCSPISGHRSVSWYQQTPGQGLQFLFEYFSETQRNKGNFPGRFSGRQFSNSRSEMNVSTLELGDSALYLCASSYQGAEEKLFFGSGTQLSVL.

Worth noting for this clone: At the DNA level, this CDR3 is encoded by other sequences in the same sample as well. V usage is TRBV3-1 (or the pseudogene TRBV3-2) and J usage is TRBJ1-3, with D maybe TRBD1 (5 bases). The ends were cut back, 1 base at V and 1 base at J, with 8 bases in the middle. The germline V gene encodes CDR1 LGHDT and CDR2 YNNKEL (reference sequence). The CDR3 is 15 residues long. The CDR3 here is CASSQVGGSGNTIYF. CDR3 DNA: TGTGCCAGCAGCCAAGTCGGGGGATCTGGAAACACCATATATTTT.

The chain carries TRBV3-1 (or the pseudogene TRBV3-2) and TRBJ1-2; 7 nucleotides match TRBD1. Trimming removed 3 bases from V and 9 bases from J; junction bases left unmatched: 7. The CDR3 covers 13 residues. Germline V gives CDR1 LGHDT, CDR2 YNNKEL (reference sequence). In DNA, the CDR3 is TGTGCCAGCAGCCATCGACAGGGCGGAAGCTACACCTTC. It specifies CASSHRQGGSYTF.

The chain has TRBV2 and TRBJ1-1, with D maybe TRBD1 (6 bases). There are 14 residues in the CDR3. V lost 7 bases to trimming and J lost 1 base, with 13 bases between them. Germline CDR1 and CDR2: SNHLY and FYNNEI. CDR3 in DNA: TGTGCCAGCACAGCTTTACAGGGGAACACTGAAGCTTTCTTT. Translation gives CASTALQGNTEAFF.

This CDR3 reads CAWSESGVYEQYF. The DNA for the CDR3 is TGTGCCTGGAGTGAGTCGGGTGTCTACGAGCAGTACTTC. This chain uses TRBV30 with TRBJ2-7; D remains unclear. CDR1 GTSNPN and CDR2 SVGIG come from the germline V gene (reference sequence). The CDR3 runs 13 residues. V dropped 1 base and J dropped 3 bases, with 10 bases sitting between them.

CDR3 sequence (DNA): TGTGCCACCTCAGCCAGGGGGCATCCTGAAGCTTTCTTT. This gives the protein CATSARGHPEAFF. This rearrangement joins TRBV24-1 to TRBJ1-1; 8 positions match TRBD1. From germline, CDR1 is KGHDR and CDR2 SFDVKD. CDR3 length: 13 amino acids. Trimming removed 9 bases from V and 6 bases from J; junction bases left unmatched: 8.